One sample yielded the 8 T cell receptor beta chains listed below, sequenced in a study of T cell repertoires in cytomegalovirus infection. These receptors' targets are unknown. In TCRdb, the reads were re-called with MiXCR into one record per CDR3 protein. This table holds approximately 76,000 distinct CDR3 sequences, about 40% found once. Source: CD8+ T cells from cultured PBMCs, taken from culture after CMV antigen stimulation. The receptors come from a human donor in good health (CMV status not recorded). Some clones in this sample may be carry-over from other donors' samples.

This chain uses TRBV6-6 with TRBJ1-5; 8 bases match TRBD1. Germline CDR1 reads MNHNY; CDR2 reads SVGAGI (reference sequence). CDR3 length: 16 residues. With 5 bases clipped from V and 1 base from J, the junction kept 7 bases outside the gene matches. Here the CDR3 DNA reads TGTGCCAGCAGTGGACAGGGCAAAACGAGCAATCAGCCCCAGCATTTT. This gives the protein CASSGQGKTSNQPQHF.

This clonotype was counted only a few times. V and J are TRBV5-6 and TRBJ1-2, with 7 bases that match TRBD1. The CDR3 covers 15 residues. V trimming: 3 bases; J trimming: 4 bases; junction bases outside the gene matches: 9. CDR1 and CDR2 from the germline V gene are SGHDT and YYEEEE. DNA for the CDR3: TGTGCCAGCAGCTCAGACAGGGAAGGCTTCTATGGCTACACCTTC. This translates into CASSSDREGFYGYTF.

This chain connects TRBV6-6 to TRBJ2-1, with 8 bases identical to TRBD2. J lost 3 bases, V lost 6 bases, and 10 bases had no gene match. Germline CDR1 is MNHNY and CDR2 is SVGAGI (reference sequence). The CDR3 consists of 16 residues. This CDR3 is CASSPTSGKNYNEQFF. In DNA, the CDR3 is TGTGCCAGCAGCCCTACTAGCGGAAAAAACTACAATGAGCAGTTCTTC.

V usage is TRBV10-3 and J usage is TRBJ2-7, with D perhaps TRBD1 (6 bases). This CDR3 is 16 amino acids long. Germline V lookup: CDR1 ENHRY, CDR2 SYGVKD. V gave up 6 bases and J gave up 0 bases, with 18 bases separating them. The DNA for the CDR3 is TGTGCCATCAGGATGGGGGTGACAGGCGGCTCCTACGAGCAGTACTTC. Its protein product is CAIRMGVTGGSYEQYF.

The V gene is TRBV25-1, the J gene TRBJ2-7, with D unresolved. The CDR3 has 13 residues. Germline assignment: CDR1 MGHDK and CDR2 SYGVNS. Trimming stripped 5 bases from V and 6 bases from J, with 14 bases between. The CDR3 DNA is TGTGCCAGCAGTTCCTTGAATTGGATCGAGCAGTACTTC. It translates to CASSSLNWIEQYF.

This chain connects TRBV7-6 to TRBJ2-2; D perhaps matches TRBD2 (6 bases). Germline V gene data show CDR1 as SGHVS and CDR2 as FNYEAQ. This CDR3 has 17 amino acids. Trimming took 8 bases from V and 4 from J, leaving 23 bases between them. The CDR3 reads CASVPPGANTVTGELFF. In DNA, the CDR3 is TGTGCCAGCGTCCCACCGGGAGCAAACACTGTCACCGGGGAGCTGTTTTTT.

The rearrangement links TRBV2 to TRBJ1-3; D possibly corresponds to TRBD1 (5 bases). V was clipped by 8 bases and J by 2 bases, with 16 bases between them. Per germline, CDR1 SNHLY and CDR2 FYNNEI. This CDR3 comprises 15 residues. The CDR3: CASGRDYFAGNTIYF. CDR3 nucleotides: TGTGCCAGCGGAAGGGACTATTTCGCTGGAAACACCATATATTTT.

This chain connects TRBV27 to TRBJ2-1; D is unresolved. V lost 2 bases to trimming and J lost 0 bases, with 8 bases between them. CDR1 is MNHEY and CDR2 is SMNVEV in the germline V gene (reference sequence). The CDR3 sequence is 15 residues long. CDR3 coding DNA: TGTGCCAGCAGTTTACAGATTAGCTCCTACAATGAGCAGTTCTTC. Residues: CASSLQISSYNEQFF.